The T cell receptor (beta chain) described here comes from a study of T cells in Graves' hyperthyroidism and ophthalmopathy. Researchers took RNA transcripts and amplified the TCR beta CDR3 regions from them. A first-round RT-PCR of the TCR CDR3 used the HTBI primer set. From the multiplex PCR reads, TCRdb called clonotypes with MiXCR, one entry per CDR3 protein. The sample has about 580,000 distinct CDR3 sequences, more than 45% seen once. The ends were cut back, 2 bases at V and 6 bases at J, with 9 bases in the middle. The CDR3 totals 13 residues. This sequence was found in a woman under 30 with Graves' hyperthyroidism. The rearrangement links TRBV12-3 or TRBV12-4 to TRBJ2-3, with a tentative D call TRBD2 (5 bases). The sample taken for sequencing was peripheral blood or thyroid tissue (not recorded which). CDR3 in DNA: TGTGCCAGCAGTTTACAGCGGTGGGATACGCAGTATTTT. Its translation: CASSLQRWDTQYF.